These 11 T cell receptor beta chains were sequenced from one sample in a study of identical twins. TCRdb reprocessed the 5' RACE reads via MiXCR and lists one record per CDR3 protein. The sample comprises 260,000 or so distinct CDR3 sequences, roughly 7.5% of which are singletons, and under 6% rests with the top ten. These data were also filed under a second study, of yellow fever vaccine responses in identical twins.

The source material was CD8+ T cells sorted from blood. These receptor sequences come from a woman under 30 in good health.

There are a few counts of this clonotype. The gene calls are TRBV7-3 and TRBJ2-1; D uncertain. The CDR3 totals 13 residues. Looked up from germline, CDR1 is SGHTA and CDR2 is FQGTGA. The V end lost 3 bases, the J end lost 5 bases, and 8 bases lay between the germline ends. DNA for the CDR3: TGTGCCAGCAGCTTTAGCCTCCACAATGAGCAGTTCTTC. This translates into CASSFSLHNEQFF.

This clonotype turned up a few times. The rearrangement uses TRBV29-1 and TRBJ2-1; the match to TRBD2 covers 12 bases. Per the germline V gene, CDR1 is SQVTM and CDR2 is ANQGSEA. With 3 bases clipped from V and 4 bases from J, the junction kept 1 base outside the gene matches. The CDR3 has 14 residues. The DNA for the CDR3 is TGCAGCGTTGATGGACTAGCGGGATACAATGAGCAGTTCTTC. Translated: CSVDGLAGYNEQFF.

This clonotype was recorded many times. The rearrangement joins TRBV7-8 to TRBJ2-2; TRBD1 aligns across 7 bases. There are 14 residues in the CDR3. Germline lookup yields CDR1 SGHVS and CDR2 FQNEAQ. CDR3 coding DNA: TGTGCATCGGGACAGAGGAAATTCACCGGGGAGCTGTTTTTT. Translating gives CASGQRKFTGELFF.

The chain has TRBV3-1 and TRBJ2-3; D unresolved. CDR1 is LGHDT, CDR2 YNNKEL, per germline (reference sequence). The length of the CDR3 is 13 residues. The V end was cut by 3 bases, the J end by 6 bases, with 10 bases between. The CDR3 region has the DNA TGTGCCAGCAGCCATGTCCTTTGGGATACGCAGTATTTT. This gives the protein CASSHVLWDTQYF.

The chain carries TRBV20-1 and TRBJ2-1; 11 bases line up with TRBD2. The CDR3 covers 16 residues. Germline CDR1 is DFQATT and CDR2 is SNEGSKA (reference sequence). In DNA form, the CDR3 reads TGCTGTCTAAGGGGCCTAGCGGGGGGCCGTGGCAATGAGCAGTTCTTC. It yields the protein CCLRGLAGGRGNEQFF.

This clonotype has ten or more counts. V is TRBV5-6 and J is TRBJ2-7; TRBD1 aligns across 7 bases. V lost 4 bases, J lost 3 bases, and 10 bases stayed unmatched. CDR1 SGHDT and CDR2 YYEEEE come from the germline V gene. This CDR3 region has 15 residues. The CDR3 is CASSMAGTVLYEQYF. The CDR3 region has the DNA TGTGCCAGCAGCATGGCCGGGACAGTACTCTACGAGCAGTACTTC.

This clonotype was seen many times. This chain uses TRBV21-1 with TRBJ1-2; the DNA was not compared with TRBD1, the D call given in the table. TRBV21-1 is reported as a pseudogene. This CDR3 region has 13 residues. This CDR3 reads CASSKEGTGRSAF. Written as DNA, the CDR3 is TGTGCCAGCAGCAAAGAGGGGACAGGGAGGAGCGCCTTC.

This rearrangement joins TRBV6-2 or TRBV6-3 to TRBJ2-1; possible D gene TRBD1, 6 bases. The length of the CDR3 is 14 residues. V shed 6 bases and J shed 8 bases, with 17 bases lying between them. The germline CDR1 and CDR2 sequences are MNHEY and SVGEGT. The CDR3 protein is CASRGITGLHEQFF. The DNA of the CDR3 is TGTGCCAGCAGAGGGATCACAGGGCTCCATGAGCAGTTCTTC.

This clonotype appeared many times. The chain joins TRBV13 to TRBJ2-1; 7 bases align to TRBD2. Trimming at V came to 5 bases and at J to 4 bases, leaving 8 bases not matched to a gene. Per the germline V gene, CDR1 is PRHDT and CDR2 is FYEKMQ (reference sequence). This CDR3 has 15 residues. The CDR3 reads CASSRRDYRYNEQFF. CDR3 coding DNA: TGTGCCAGCAGCCGCCGGGACTACCGTTACAATGAGCAGTTCTTC.

This chain uses TRBV2 with TRBJ2-7; no clear D gene. Germline assignment: CDR1 SNHLY and CDR2 FYNNEI. V dropped 10 bases and J dropped 0 bases, with 13 bases sitting between them. The CDR3 covers 13 residues. The DNA of the CDR3 is TGTGCCATCACCGGGCGCGACTCCTACGAGCAGTACTTC. As protein: CAITGRDSYEQYF.

This clonotype was detected only a few times. V is TRBV20-1 and J is TRBJ2-1; 10 bases match TRBD1. Germline lookup yields CDR1 DFQATT and CDR2 SNEGSKA (reference sequence). The CDR3 runs 15 residues. Trimming cost V 3 bases and J 5 bases; bases outside gene matches: 7. The CDR3 here is CSASWTGQGNNEQFF. Here the CDR3 DNA reads TGCAGTGCTAGTTGGACGGGACAGGGGAACAATGAGCAGTTCTTC.